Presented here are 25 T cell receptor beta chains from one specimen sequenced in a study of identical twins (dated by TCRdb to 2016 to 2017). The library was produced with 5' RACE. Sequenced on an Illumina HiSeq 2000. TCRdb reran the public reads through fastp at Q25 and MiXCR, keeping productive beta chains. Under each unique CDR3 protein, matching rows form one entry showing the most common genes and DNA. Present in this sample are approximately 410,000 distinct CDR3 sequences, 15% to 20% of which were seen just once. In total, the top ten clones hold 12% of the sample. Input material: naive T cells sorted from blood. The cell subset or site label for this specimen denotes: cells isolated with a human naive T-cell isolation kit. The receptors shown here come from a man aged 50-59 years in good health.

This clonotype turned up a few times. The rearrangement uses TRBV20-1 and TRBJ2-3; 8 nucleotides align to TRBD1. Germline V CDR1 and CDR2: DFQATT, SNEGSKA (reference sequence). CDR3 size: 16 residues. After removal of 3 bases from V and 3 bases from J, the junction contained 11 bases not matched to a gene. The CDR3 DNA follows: TGCAGTGCTAGGGGGGCGCAGGGGGCGTTAACAGATACGCAGTATTTT. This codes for CSARGAQGALTDTQYF.

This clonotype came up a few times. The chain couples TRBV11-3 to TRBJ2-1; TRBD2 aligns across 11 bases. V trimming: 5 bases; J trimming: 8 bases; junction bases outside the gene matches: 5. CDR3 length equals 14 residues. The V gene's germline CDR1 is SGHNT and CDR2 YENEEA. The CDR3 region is CASSRSGRVYEQFF. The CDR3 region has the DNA TGTGCCAGCAGCCGTAGCGGGAGGGTGTATGAGCAGTTCTTC.

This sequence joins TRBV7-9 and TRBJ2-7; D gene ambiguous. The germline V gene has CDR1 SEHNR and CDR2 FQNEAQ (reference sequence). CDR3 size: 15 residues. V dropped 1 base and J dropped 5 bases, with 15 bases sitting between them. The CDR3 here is CASSLVSLVKNEQYF. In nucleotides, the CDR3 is TGTGCCAGCAGCTTAGTTTCTCTTGTGAAGAACGAGCAGTACTTC.

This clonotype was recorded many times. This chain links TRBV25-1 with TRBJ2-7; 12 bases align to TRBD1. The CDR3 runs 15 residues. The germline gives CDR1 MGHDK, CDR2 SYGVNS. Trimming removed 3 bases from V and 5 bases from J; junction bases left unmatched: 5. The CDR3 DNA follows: TGTGCCAGCAGTGAGCCGGGACAGGGGGCTAACGAGCAGTACTTC. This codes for CASSEPGQGANEQYF.

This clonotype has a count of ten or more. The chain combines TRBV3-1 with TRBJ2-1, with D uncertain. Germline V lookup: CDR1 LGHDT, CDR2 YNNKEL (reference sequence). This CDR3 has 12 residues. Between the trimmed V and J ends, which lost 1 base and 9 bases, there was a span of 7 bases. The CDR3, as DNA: TGTGCCAGCAGCCAAGCAAGATTTGAGCAGTTCTTC. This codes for CASSQARFEQFF.

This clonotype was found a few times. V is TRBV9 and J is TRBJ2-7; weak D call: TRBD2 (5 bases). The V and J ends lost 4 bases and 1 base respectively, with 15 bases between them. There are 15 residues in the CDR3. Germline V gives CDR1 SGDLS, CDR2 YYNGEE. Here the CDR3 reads CASSPQSGVSYEQYF. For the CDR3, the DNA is TGTGCCAGCAGCCCACAGTCCGGGGTTTCCTACGAGCAGTACTTC. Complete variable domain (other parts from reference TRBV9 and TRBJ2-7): DSGVTQTPKHLITATGQRVTLRCSPRSGDLSVYWYQQSLDQGLQFLIQYYNGEERAKGNILERFSAQQFPDLHSELNLSSLELGDSALYFCASSPQSGVSYEQYFGPGTRLTVT.

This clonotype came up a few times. The DNA of the CDR3 is TGTGCCAGCAGTCCCCCCGGACGGGGGGAGAGCTCCTACAATGAGCAGTTCTTC. This sequence encodes CASSPPGRGESSYNEQFF. The rearrangement uses TRBV12-3 or TRBV12-4 and TRBJ2-1, with 7 nucleotides matching TRBD2. The length of the CDR3 is 18 residues. V gave up 5 bases and J gave up 0 bases; unmatched junction bases: 13.

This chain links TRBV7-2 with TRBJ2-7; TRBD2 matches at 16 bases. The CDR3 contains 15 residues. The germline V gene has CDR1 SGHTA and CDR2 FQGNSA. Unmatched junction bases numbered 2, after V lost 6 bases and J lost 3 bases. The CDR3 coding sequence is TGTGCCAGCAGGGGACTAGCGGGAGGGTACTACGAGCAGTACTTC. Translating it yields CASRGLAGGYYEQYF.

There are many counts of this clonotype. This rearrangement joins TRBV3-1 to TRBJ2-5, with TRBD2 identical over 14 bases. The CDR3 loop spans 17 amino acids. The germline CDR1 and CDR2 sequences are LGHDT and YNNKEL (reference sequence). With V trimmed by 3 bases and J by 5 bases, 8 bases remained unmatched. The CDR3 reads CASSQTGLAGAGETQYF. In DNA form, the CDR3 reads TGTGCCAGCAGCCAGACGGGACTAGCGGGAGCTGGTGAGACCCAGTACTTC.

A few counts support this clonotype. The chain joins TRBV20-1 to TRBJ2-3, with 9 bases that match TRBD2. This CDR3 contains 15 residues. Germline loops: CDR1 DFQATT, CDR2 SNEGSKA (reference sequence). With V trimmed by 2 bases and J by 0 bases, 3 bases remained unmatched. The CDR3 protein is CSARSSGGSTDTQYF. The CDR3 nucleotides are TGCAGTGCTAGATCGAGCGGGGGGAGCACAGATACGCAGTATTTT.

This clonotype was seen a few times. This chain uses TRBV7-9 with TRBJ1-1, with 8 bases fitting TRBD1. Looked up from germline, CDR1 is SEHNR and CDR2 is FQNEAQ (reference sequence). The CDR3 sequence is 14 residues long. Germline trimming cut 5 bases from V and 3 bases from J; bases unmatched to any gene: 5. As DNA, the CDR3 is TGTGCCAGCAGCAATCAGGGGGCGGACACTGAAGCTTTCTTT. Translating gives CASSNQGADTEAFF.

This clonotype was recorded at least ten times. The CDR3 sequence is CASSLNGFNEQFF. In DNA form, the CDR3 reads TGTGCCAGCAGCTTAAACGGCTTTAATGAGCAGTTCTTC. The chain recombines TRBV7-2 with TRBJ2-1; unclear D gene. Germline assignment: CDR1 SGHTA and CDR2 FQGNSA. V was shortened by 2 bases and J by 7 bases, with 9 bases between the two germline ends. This CDR3 region has 13 residues.

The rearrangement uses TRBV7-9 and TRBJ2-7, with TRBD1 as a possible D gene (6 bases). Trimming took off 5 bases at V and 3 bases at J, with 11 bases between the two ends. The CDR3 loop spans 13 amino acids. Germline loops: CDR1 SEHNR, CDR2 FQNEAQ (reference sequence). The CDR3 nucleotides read TGTGCCAGCAGCAGTTACAGGGACTACGAGCAGTACTTC. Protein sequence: CASSSYRDYEQYF.

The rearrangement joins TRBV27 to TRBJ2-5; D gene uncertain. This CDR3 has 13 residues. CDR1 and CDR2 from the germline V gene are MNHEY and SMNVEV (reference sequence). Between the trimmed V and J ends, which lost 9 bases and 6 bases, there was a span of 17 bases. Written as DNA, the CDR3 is TGTGCCAGTAGCCGGGCCCATCTGAAGACCCAGTACTTC. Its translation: CASSRAHLKTQYF.

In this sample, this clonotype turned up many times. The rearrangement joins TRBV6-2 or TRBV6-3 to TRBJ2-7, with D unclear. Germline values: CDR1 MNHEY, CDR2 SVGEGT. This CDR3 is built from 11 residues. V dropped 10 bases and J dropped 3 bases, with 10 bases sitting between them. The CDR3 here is CATSGYYEQYF. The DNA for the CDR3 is TGTGCCACCTCAGGCTACTACGAGCAGTACTTC.

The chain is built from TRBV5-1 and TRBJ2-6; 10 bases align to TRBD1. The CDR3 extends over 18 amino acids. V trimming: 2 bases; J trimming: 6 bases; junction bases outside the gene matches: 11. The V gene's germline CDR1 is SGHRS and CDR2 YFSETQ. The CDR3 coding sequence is TGCGCCAGCAGCTTCGTGGGACAGGGGCTTTACGAGGCCAACGTCCTGACTTTC. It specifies CASSFVGQGLYEANVLTF.

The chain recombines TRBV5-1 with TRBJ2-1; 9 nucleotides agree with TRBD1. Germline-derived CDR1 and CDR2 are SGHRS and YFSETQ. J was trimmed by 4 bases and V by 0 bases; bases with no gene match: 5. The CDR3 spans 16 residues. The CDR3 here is CASSLEPGTGYNEQFF. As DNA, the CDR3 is TGCGCCAGCAGCTTGGAACCCGGGACAGGGTACAATGAGCAGTTCTTC.

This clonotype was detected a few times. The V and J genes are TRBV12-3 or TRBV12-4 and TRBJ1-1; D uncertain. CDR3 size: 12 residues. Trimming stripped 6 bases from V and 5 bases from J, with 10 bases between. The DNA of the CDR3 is TGTGCCAGCAGCACAAGAAGAACTGAAGCTTTCTTT. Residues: CASSTRRTEAFF.

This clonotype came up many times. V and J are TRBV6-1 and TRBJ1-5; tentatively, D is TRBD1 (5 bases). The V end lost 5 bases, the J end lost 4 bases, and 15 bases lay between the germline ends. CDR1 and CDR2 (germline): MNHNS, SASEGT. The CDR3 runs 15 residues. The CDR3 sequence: CASSPFRADNQPQHF. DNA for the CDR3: TGTGCCAGCAGTCCCTTCAGGGCCGATAATCAGCCCCAGCATTTT.

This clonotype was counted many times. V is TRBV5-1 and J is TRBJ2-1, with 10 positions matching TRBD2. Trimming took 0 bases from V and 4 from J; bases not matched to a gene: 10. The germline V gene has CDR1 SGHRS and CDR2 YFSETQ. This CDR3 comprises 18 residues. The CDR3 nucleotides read TGCGCCAGCAGCTTGGAAGGAGCGGGAGGGGTGGGGTACAATGAGCAGTTCTTC. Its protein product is CASSLEGAGGVGYNEQFF.

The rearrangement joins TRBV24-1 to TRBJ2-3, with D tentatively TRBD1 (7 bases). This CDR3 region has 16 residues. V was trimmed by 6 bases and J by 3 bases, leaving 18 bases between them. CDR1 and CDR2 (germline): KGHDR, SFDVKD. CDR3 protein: CATSYGGGSSTDTQYF. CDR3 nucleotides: TGTGCCACCAGTTATGGAGGGGGCTCGTCAACAGATACGCAGTATTTT.

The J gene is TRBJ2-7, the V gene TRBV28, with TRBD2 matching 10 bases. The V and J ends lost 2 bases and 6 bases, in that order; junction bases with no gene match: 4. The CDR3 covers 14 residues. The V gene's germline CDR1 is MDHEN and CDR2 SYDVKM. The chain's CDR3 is CASSLTAGGAEQYF. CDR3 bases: TGTGCCAGCAGTTTAACAGCGGGAGGGGCCGAGCAGTACTTC.

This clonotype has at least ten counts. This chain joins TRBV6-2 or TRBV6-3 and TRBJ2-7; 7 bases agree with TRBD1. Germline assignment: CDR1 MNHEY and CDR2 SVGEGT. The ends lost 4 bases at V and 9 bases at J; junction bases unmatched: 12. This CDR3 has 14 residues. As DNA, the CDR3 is TGTGCCAGCAGTTTCCGGGACAGAGGACAGAGGCAGTACTTC. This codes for CASSFRDRGQRQYF.

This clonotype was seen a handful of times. CDR3 residues: CASSLQGAIPYEQYF. CDR3 in DNA: TGCGCCAGCAGTTTACAGGGGGCGATTCCCTACGAGCAGTACTTC. This chain uses TRBV5-1 with TRBJ2-7; TRBD1 matches at 9 bases. The CDR3 covers 15 residues. Germline V gene lookup returns CDR1 SGHRS and CDR2 YFSETQ. The ends lost 5 bases at V and 2 bases at J; junction bases unmatched: 8.

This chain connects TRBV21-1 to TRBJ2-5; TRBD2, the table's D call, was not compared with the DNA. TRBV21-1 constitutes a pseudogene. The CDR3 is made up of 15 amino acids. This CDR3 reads CASSKRDQGRETQYF. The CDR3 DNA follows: TGTGCCAGCAGCAAACGGGACCAGGGGAGGGAGACCCAGTACTTC.